These 28 T cell receptor beta chains were sequenced from one sample in a study of T cell responses to AZD1222 COVID-19 vaccine (dated by TCRdb to the early 2020s). The sample's time point label is to be understood as: about 28 days (+/-7) after the second vaccine dose. Libraries were built with the immunoSEQ multiplex PCR assay. TCRdb mirrors the immuneACCESS table, restricted to in-frame sequences. Some clones are absent from its copies; in checked studies, under half trace to an unresolved V gene, and the reason for the others is unknown. This sample is represented by about 73,000 clones; roughly nine tenths of them were singletons. The ten largest clones add up to approximately 8.6% of the sample. This specimen consisted of peripheral blood, obtained 28 days after the second AZD1222 dose. The receptors come from an adult who received the AZD1222 COVID-19 vaccine.

This chain links TRBV19 with TRBJ1-1; 8 nucleotides match TRBD1. CDR1 is LNHDA and CDR2 is SQIVND in the germline V gene (reference sequence). CDR3 length: 17 amino acids. J gave up 0 bases and V 7 bases, and 13 bases lay outside the gene matches. CDR3 loop: CASTRGQSGGLNTEAFF. CDR3 DNA sequence: TGTGCCAGTACCAGGGGGCAAAGCGGGGGTTTGAACACTGAAGCTTTCTTT.

The V and J genes are TRBV5-6 and TRBJ2-3; D might be TRBD1 (5 bases). Between the trimmed V and J ends, which lost 4 bases and 4 bases, there was a span of 10 bases. This CDR3 is built from 13 residues. Germline V gene sequence: CDR1 SGHDT, CDR2 YYEEEE. CDR3: CASSVVGADTQYF. CDR3 coding DNA: TGTGCCAGCAGCGTCGTAGGGGCAGATACGCAGTATTTT.

The chain combines TRBV7-3 with TRBJ1-1; D perhaps matches TRBD1 (5 bases). V dropped 1 base and J dropped 4 bases, with 13 bases sitting between them. The CDR3 is made up of 15 amino acids. Germline-derived CDR1 and CDR2 are SGHTA and FQGTGA. CDR3 loop: CASSLSVGVGTEAFF. Written as DNA, the CDR3 is TGTGCCAGCAGCTTAAGCGTGGGGGTAGGCACTGAAGCTTTCTTT.

This clone was recorded once. CDR3 coding DNA: TGCGCCAGCAGCTTGGTTTCGCCCGGGGGGGGCTACACCTTC. The encoded protein is CASSLVSPGGGYTF. The chain recombines TRBV5-1 with TRBJ1-2; D is perhaps TRBD1 (5 bases). There are 14 residues in the CDR3. Trimming took 0 bases from V and 8 from J, leaving 14 bases between them. Germline CDR1 reads SGHRS; CDR2 reads YFSETQ. The full variable domain, rest sourced from reference TRBV5-1 and TRBJ1-2, is KAGVTQTPRYLIKTRGQQVTLSCSPISGHRSVSWYQQTPGQGLQFLFEYFSETQRNKGNFPGRFSGRQFSNSRSEMNVSTLELGDSALYLCASSLVSPGGGYTFGSGTRLTVV.

The V gene is TRBV24-1, the J gene TRBJ2-2; D might be TRBD1 (5 bases). V was cut by 5 bases and J by 6 bases, with 12 bases left in between. The CDR3 length is 14 residues. In germline, CDR1 is KGHDR, CDR2 SFDVKD. CDR3 nucleotide sequence: TGTGCCACCAGTGCAGCAGGGTTCGCCGGGGAGCTGTTTTTT. This sequence encodes CATSAAGFAGELFF.

The chain's CDR3 is CASSWGTSGKTSTDTQYF. The DNA of the CDR3 is TGTGCCAGCAGCTGGGGGACTAGCGGGAAAACTAGCACAGATACGCAGTATTTT. V is TRBV5-6 and J is TRBJ2-3, with 13 bases identical to TRBD2. The CDR3 is 18 residues long. The germline V gene encodes CDR1 SGHDT and CDR2 YYEEEE. V lost 3 bases to trimming and J lost 0 bases; unmatched junction nucleotides: 7.

V is TRBV2 and J is TRBJ2-1; D may be TRBD1 or TRBD2 (5 bases each). CDR3 length: 15 residues. Germline CDR1 is SNHLY and CDR2 is FYNNEI. Trimming cost V 6 bases and J 4 bases, with 16 bases left between them. In DNA form, the CDR3 reads TGTGCCAGCAGAAAGGAGGCAGGGCCTTACAATGAGCAGTTCTTC. This encodes CASRKEAGPYNEQFF.

The rearrangement links TRBV5-1 to TRBJ2-3; 8 nucleotides agree with TRBD2. V shed 0 bases and J 6 bases; nucleotides not matched to a gene: 9. CDR3 length equals 16 residues. CDR1 is SGHRS, CDR2 YFSETQ, per germline. CDR3 coding DNA: TGCGCCAGCAGCTTGGAAGGAGCGGGGGCCGGGGATACGCAGTATTTT. Its protein product is CASSLEGAGAGDTQYF.

The chain employs TRBV7-9 and TRBJ1-5; D is perhaps TRBD1 (6 bases). CDR1 is SEHNR and CDR2 is FQNEAQ in the germline V gene (reference sequence). The V and J ends lost 1 base and 4 bases respectively, with 11 bases between them. The length of the CDR3 is 15 residues. In nucleotides, the CDR3 is TGTGCCAGCAGCTTAGGGGGCCAGGGGAATCAGCCCCAGCATTTT. Its translation: CASSLGGQGNQPQHF.

This chain connects TRBV9 to TRBJ2-1; the D gene is possibly TRBD2 (5 bases). In germline, CDR1 is SGDLS, CDR2 YYNGEE. The CDR3 is 15 residues long. The V end lost 0 bases, the J end lost 2 bases, and 9 bases lay between the germline ends. The CDR3 is CASSVGGFPYNEQFF. In DNA form, the CDR3 reads TGTGCCAGCAGCGTAGGAGGGTTCCCCTACAATGAGCAGTTCTTC.

This chain connects TRBV7-6 to TRBJ2-6; D gene uncertain. The CDR3 has 16 amino acids. Germline CDR1 reads SGHVS; CDR2 reads FNYEAQ. Trimming removed 1 base from V and 0 bases from J, with 7 bases in between. Here the CDR3 reads CASSLGRRSGANVLTF. CDR3 nucleotides: TGTGCCAGCAGCTTAGGGCGGCGCTCTGGGGCCAACGTCCTGACTTTC.

The chain is built from TRBV6-5 and TRBJ2-2; the D gene is possibly TRBD1 (6 bases). Germline CDR1 MNHEY, CDR2 SVGAGI. CDR3 length: 15 amino acids. The V end lost 5 bases, the J end lost 3 bases, and 13 bases lay between the germline ends. The CDR3 region has the DNA TGTGCCAGCAGTCCTCTAGGGGGAGACACCGGGGAGCTGTTTTTT. This translates into CASSPLGGDTGELFF.

The rearrangement uses TRBV11-1 and TRBJ2-2; the D is unclear. The CDR3 totals 15 residues. Germline assignment: CDR1 SGHAT and CDR2 FQDESV (reference sequence). The V and J ends lost 4 bases and 4 bases respectively, with 13 bases between them. This CDR3 is CASSSTATSTGELFF. The CDR3 nucleotides are TGTGCCAGCAGCTCGACGGCGACGAGCACCGGGGAGCTGTTTTTT.

The V call is TRBV19, the J call TRBJ1-1, with 8 bases aligning to TRBD1. Germline V gives CDR1 LNHDA, CDR2 SQIVND (reference sequence). V shed 7 bases and J 5 bases; nucleotides not matched to a gene: 9. The length of the CDR3 is 14 residues. This CDR3 is CASKLQGARTEAFF. The CDR3 DNA reads as TGTGCCAGTAAGCTCCAGGGGGCGCGGACTGAAGCTTTCTTT.

This clone showed up just once. The junction departs from germline at one end; a sequencing error may be responsible. This chain links TRBV12-5 with TRBJ1-1; TRBD1 is a possible D gene (5 bases). The CDR3 is 12 residues long. The germline CDR1 and CDR2 sequences are LGHNT and FRNRAP. In nucleotides, the CDR3 is TGTGCTAGTGGCACGGACACCGCTAGGGTCGACTTT. It encodes CASGTDTARVDF. The complete variable domain, with remaining parts taken from reference TRBV12-5 and TRBJ1-1, reads DARVTQTPRHKVTEMGQEVTMRCQPILGHNTVFWYRQTMMQGLELLAYFRNRAPLDDSGMPKDRFSAEMPDATLATLKIQPSEPRDSAVYFCASGTDTARVDFGQGTRLTVV.

The V and J genes are TRBV25-1 and TRBJ1-2; D uncertain. The V gene's germline CDR1 is MGHDK and CDR2 SYGVNS. Trimming left V 3 bases short and J 2 bases short, with 7 bases between. The CDR3 is made up of 13 amino acids. This CDR3 reads CASSEILNYGYTF. DNA of the CDR3: TGTGCCAGCAGTGAGATCCTCAACTATGGCTACACCTTC.

V gene TRBV9 combines with J gene TRBJ2-1; D is ambiguous. In germline, CDR1 is SGDLS, CDR2 YYNGEE. Trimming took off 0 bases at V and 2 bases at J, with 9 bases between the two ends. The CDR3 is 15 amino acids. The CDR3 here is CASSVDGGTYNEQFF. DNA for the CDR3: TGTGCCAGCAGCGTAGACGGCGGAACCTACAATGAGCAGTTCTTC.

The chain employs TRBV7-2 and TRBJ2-5; D remains unclear. This CDR3 spans 12 amino acids. V shed 7 bases and J shed 7 bases, with 13 bases lying between them. Germline loops: CDR1 SGHTA, CDR2 FQGNSA. The CDR3 coding sequence is TGTGCCAGCACCCCGTCCTGGGGGACCCAGTACTTC. Encoded protein: CASTPSWGTQYF.

V and J are TRBV19 and TRBJ1-1, with D unresolved. The V end was cut by 7 bases, the J end by 7 bases, with 22 bases between. The CDR3 spans 15 residues. Germline CDR1 LNHDA, CDR2 SQIVND (reference sequence). The CDR3 nucleotides read TGTGCCAGTAAAACGCGGCTAGGAGTGGATGTTGAAGCTTTCTTT. Protein: CASKTRLGVDVEAFF.

The chain has TRBV9 and TRBJ1-4, with 7 bases lining up with TRBD1. CDR3 length: 15 residues. V lost 4 bases to trimming and J lost 4 bases; unmatched junction nucleotides: 7. Germline V gene sequence: CDR1 SGDLS, CDR2 YYNGEE. CDR3 sequence reads: CASSPGTANNEKLFF. In DNA, the CDR3 is TGTGCCAGCAGCCCCGGGACAGCAAATAATGAAAAACTGTTTTTT.

V usage is TRBV3-1 (or the pseudogene TRBV3-2) and J usage is TRBJ1-1, with 7 bases lining up with TRBD1. Germline values: CDR1 LGHDT, CDR2 YNNKEL (reference sequence). J gave up 0 bases and V 6 bases, and 7 bases lay outside the gene matches. This CDR3 has 15 residues. CDR3: CASRQRGQMNTEAFF. CDR3 sequence (DNA): TGTGCCAGCAGACAGAGGGGACAGATGAACACTGAAGCTTTCTTT.

V and J are TRBV4-3 and TRBJ2-5; no clear D. Germline CDR1 reads LGHNA; CDR2 reads YSLEER. This CDR3 is 15 amino acids long. V shed 1 base and J shed 2 bases, with 11 bases lying between them. CDR3 protein: CASSQAGQYQETQYF. The DNA for the CDR3 is TGCGCCAGCAGCCAAGCGGGTCAATATCAAGAGACCCAGTACTTC.

V usage is TRBV29-1 and J usage is TRBJ2-2; 9 bases fit TRBD1. CDR1 and CDR2 from the germline V gene are SQVTM and ANQGSEA. With V trimmed by 6 bases and J by 4 bases, 6 bases remained unmatched. CDR3 length: 14 amino acids. CDR3 loop: CSVSGTGLTGELFF. The CDR3 DNA follows: TGCAGCGTATCCGGGACAGGGCTCACCGGGGAGCTGTTTTTT.

The chain combines TRBV28 with TRBJ1-4; TRBD1 might be the D (5 bases). V gave up 1 base and J gave up 7 bases, with 10 bases separating them. The CDR3 length is 14 residues. Germline V gives CDR1 MDHEN, CDR2 SYDVKM. The CDR3 sequence is CASSLFRGTEKLFF. In DNA form, the CDR3 reads TGTGCCAGCAGTTTATTTCGGGGGACTGAAAAACTGTTTTTT.

This sequence joins TRBV5-1 and TRBJ2-5; 7 bases match TRBD1. In germline, CDR1 is SGHRS, CDR2 YFSETQ. This CDR3 comprises 15 residues. V trimming: 1 base; J trimming: 2 bases; junction bases outside the gene matches: 5. The DNA for the CDR3 is TGCGCCAGCAGCTTGAATGACAGGGCTCAAGAGACCCAGTACTTC. It is translated as CASSLNDRAQETQYF.

The J gene is TRBJ1-2, the V gene TRBV19, with D possibly being TRBD1 (5 bases). The germline CDR1 and CDR2 sequences are LNHDA and SQIVND (reference sequence). V was cut by 10 bases and J by 13 bases, with 31 bases left in between. This CDR3 region has 15 residues. In DNA, the CDR3 is TGTGCCACCCTGGCCCCCGGGGCCTCAATTAGCGCCGCCACCTTC. As protein: CATLAPGASISAATF.

The chain links TRBV6-4 to TRBJ1-5, with a possible D match to TRBD1 (5 bases). The CDR3 consists of 18 residues. CDR1 is MRHNA and CDR2 is SNTAGT in the germline V gene. The V gene lost 0 bases and the J gene lost 0 bases, with 15 bases spanning the gap. The CDR3 DNA reads TGTGCCAGCAGTGACTCCCCGACAGAAACTTATAGCAATCAGCCCCAGCATTTT. Residues: CASSDSPTETYSNQPQHF.

V and J are TRBV30 and TRBJ1-2; D perhaps matches TRBD1 (6 bases). Germline V lookup: CDR1 GTSNPN, CDR2 SVGIG (reference sequence). This CDR3 is 15 amino acids long. V gave up 3 bases and J gave up 4 bases, with 18 bases separating them. In nucleotides, the CDR3 is TGTGCCTGGAGGGGACTCTGGCGGGGGCTCTATGGCTACACCTTC. Amino acids: CAWRGLWRGLYGYTF.